This T cell receptor (beta chain) derives from a study of CD8 T cells in Susac syndrome. This CDR3 is 15 amino acids long. The V and J ends lost 3 bases and 8 bases respectively, with 19 bases between them. Germline CDR1 and CDR2: LGHNA and YSLEER. RNA in amounts of about 0.5 to 1 ug was reverse transcribed with random hexamers. A single record per CDR3 protein comes from TCRdb applying MiXCR to the immunoSEQ multiplex PCR reads. Of approximately 220,000 distinct CDR3 sequences listed, 90% to 95% are singletons. Sequencing input: CD8+ T cells from PBMCs. This chain links TRBV4-3 with TRBJ1-2; D gene uncertain. The source is a human donor with multiple sclerosis. The CDR3 DNA is TGCGCCAGCAGCCATACCCCGGGAACTTTTAGAGGCTACACCTTC. Protein: CASSHTPGTFRGYTF.